Sequencing of this T cell receptor (beta chain) was carried out in a study of blood T cell repertoires in COVID-19. The wider study: Acute and convalescent COVID-19 samples came from the United States, Italy and Spain. PBMCs, B-cell-depleted T cells, or T cells were the source of the cDNA or gDNA that made up the material.

In germline, CDR1 is MDHEN, CDR2 SYDVKM. Trimming removed 2 bases from V and 3 bases from J; junction bases left unmatched: 10. This CDR3 spans 17 amino acids. This clone is a singleton in its sample. Original analysis: Estimates of nucleated cell counts were drawn from the amplification of reference gene primers. This table comes from immunoSEQ multiplex PCR, and its TCRdb copy is limited to in-frame clones, with some not included. That table furnishes V, J and clone size, whereas the DNA furnished D and trimming. The table lists hundreds of thousands of clones, more than 75% of them singletons, with approximately 6.2% in the top ten.

Material: peripheral blood. This sequence joins TRBV28 and TRBJ2-7; 10 nucleotides line up with TRBD1. The TCR originated in a man between 60 and 70 years old who had recovered from COVID-19. The CDR3: CASSLESRWTGGYEQYF. The CDR3 DNA sequence: TGTGCCAGCAGTTTAGAGTCGCGTTGGACAGGGGGCTACGAGCAGTACTTC.